The 27 T cell receptor beta chains below come from one sample, sequenced in a study of post-analysis software for immune sequencing data. Study-wide results and caveats: The study found TRBV5-6, TRBV5-1 and TRBV20-1 among a handful of TRBV segments more frequent in patients than controls.

Prepared libraries of TCR beta cDNA carried unique molecular identifiers. TCRdb reanalysed the PCR reads using MiXCR and keeps one entry per CDR3 protein. The table lists about 540,000 distinct CDR3 sequences, less than 40% of them singletons. No antigen has been assigned to these receptors. What was sequenced was blood. The receptors come from a girl between 2 and 17 years old with multiple sclerosis.

This clonotype was found a few times. The chain links TRBV6-1 to TRBJ2-3; D is ambiguous. Germline CDR1 is MNHNS and CDR2 is SASEGT. The length of the CDR3 is 13 residues. The V end lost 1 base, the J end lost 4 bases, and 6 bases lay between the germline ends. The CDR3 sequence is CASSEVRADTQYF. CDR3 bases: TGTGCCAGCAGTGAAGTCCGGGCAGATACGCAGTATTTT.

The CDR3 coding sequence is TGCAGCGTTGACGAGACCCAGTTCTTC. It specifies CSVDETQFF. The V and J genes are TRBV29-1 and TRBJ2-1; D remains unclear. The CDR3 runs 9 residues. The germline CDR1 and CDR2 sequences are SQVTM and ANQGSEA. V dropped 3 bases and J dropped 13 bases, with 7 bases sitting between them.

This clonotype has a handful of counts. The rearrangement links TRBV6-6 to TRBJ2-7; D might be TRBD2 (5 bases). CDR1 and CDR2 from the germline V gene are MNHNY and SVGAGI (reference sequence). V was clipped by 2 bases and J by 5 bases, with 16 bases between them. This CDR3 has 15 residues. CDR3 nucleotide sequence: TGTGCCAGCAGTTACCATAAGCGGTCTCGCCACGAGCAGTACTTC. As protein: CASSYHKRSRHEQYF.

Written as DNA, the CDR3 is TGTGCCAGCAGAAGTTCCGGGAACCTCTATGGCTACACCTTC. This translates into CASRSSGNLYGYTF. The rearrangement links TRBV6-2 or TRBV6-3 to TRBJ1-2; D gene uncertain. Per the germline V gene, CDR1 is MNHEY and CDR2 is SVGEGT. The CDR3 totals 14 residues. V gave up 6 bases and J gave up 4 bases, with 15 bases separating them.

This chain links TRBV5-1 with TRBJ2-7; D unresolved. Trimming took off 2 bases at V and 7 bases at J, with 13 bases between the two ends. CDR3 size: 13 residues. From germline, CDR1 is SGHRS and CDR2 YFSETQ. The CDR3, as DNA: TGCGCCAGCAGCTTTGGGTATGCCGGGGAGCAGTACTTC. The encoded protein is CASSFGYAGEQYF.

The chain is built from TRBV29-1 and TRBJ2-1, with 8 bases that match TRBD1. Germline V gives CDR1 SQVTM, CDR2 ANQGSEA. Germline trimming cut 5 bases from V and 5 bases from J; bases unmatched to any gene: 8. This CDR3 contains 14 residues. The CDR3 coding sequence is TGCAGCGTTAAGAGGGGGACAGGCAACAATGAGCAGTTCTTC. Translating it yields CSVKRGTGNNEQFF.

The rearrangement links TRBV4-1 to TRBJ2-5; 9 nucleotides agree with TRBD1. The CDR3 consists of 15 residues. V shed 1 base and J 5 bases; nucleotides not matched to a gene: 5. Germline V gives CDR1 MGHRA, CDR2 YSYEKL. The CDR3 here is CASSQVGTGTETQYF. The DNA for the CDR3 is TGCGCCAGCAGCCAAGTTGGGACAGGGACGGAGACCCAGTACTTC.

This clonotype was recorded a few times. The rearrangement joins TRBV12-3 or TRBV12-4 to TRBJ1-5, with D perhaps matching TRBD1 (5 bases). The CDR3 is made up of 16 amino acids. V lost 1 base and J lost 6, with 16 bases in between. CDR3 sequence (DNA): TGTGCCAGCAGTTTAGGGCAGGGTGGAGTTAGTCAGCCCCAGCATTTT. It specifies CASSLGQGGVSQPQHF.

The chain is built from TRBV12-5 and TRBJ1-1, with D tentatively TRBD1 (5 bases). Germline loops: CDR1 LGHNT, CDR2 FRNRAP. The CDR3 has 13 residues. Trimming shortened V by 7 bases and J by 5 bases, and 14 bases separated the two germline ends. CDR3 bases: TGTGCTAGTGCCCCTATTGAGGGGACTGAAGCTTTCTTT. Translation gives CASAPIEGTEAFF.

The chain joins TRBV6-5 to TRBJ1-6; D possibly corresponds to TRBD1 (6 bases). In germline, CDR1 is MNHEY, CDR2 SVGAGI. Deletions cut 6 bases from V and 11 bases from J, with 20 bases between. There are 15 residues in the CDR3. CDR3 DNA: TGTGCCAGCAGGTCAGCAAGCCCCAGGGGCACACCCCTCCACTTT. It translates to CASRSASPRGTPLHF.

This clonotype turned up a few times. The V gene is TRBV20-1, the J gene TRBJ2-3, with 7 positions matching TRBD2. V was clipped by 4 bases and J by 6 bases; unmatched bases: 13. The germline V gene encodes CDR1 DFQATT and CDR2 SNEGSKA (reference sequence). CDR3 length: 15 residues. The CDR3 nucleotides are TGCAGTGCTATCCCGGCTAGCGGACCTGTGGATACGCAGTATTTT. This codes for CSAIPASGPVDTQYF.

V is TRBV5-1 and J is TRBJ2-5; unclear D gene. This CDR3 is built from 13 residues. V was trimmed by 6 bases and J by 2 bases, leaving 11 bases between them. In germline, CDR1 is SGHRS, CDR2 YFSETQ. CDR3 DNA sequence: TGCGCCAGCAAGTTGGGCCCTCAAGAGACCCAGTACTTC. This sequence encodes CASKLGPQETQYF.

A few counts support this clonotype. The chain couples TRBV24-1 to TRBJ2-1; 12 bases match TRBD2. The CDR3 length is 16 residues. The ends lost 4 bases at V and 4 bases at J; junction bases unmatched: 4. Germline V gene lookup returns CDR1 KGHDR and CDR2 SFDVKD. The CDR3 loop is CATSDRTSGVYNEQFF. DNA of the CDR3: TGTGCCACCAGTGACCGGACTAGCGGGGTGTACAATGAGCAGTTCTTC.

This rearrangement joins TRBV7-2 to TRBJ1-2; a possible D gene is TRBD1 (5 bases). V was trimmed by 5 bases and J by 7 bases, leaving 20 bases between them. Germline CDR1 is SGHTA and CDR2 is FQGNSA. This CDR3 has 15 residues. The CDR3 here is CASSHGGGNLGGYTF. The DNA for the CDR3 is TGTGCCAGCAGCCATGGGGGGGGAAATCTCGGTGGCTACACCTTC.

The chain joins TRBV3-1 to TRBJ2-1; D is unclear. The germline V gene encodes CDR1 LGHDT and CDR2 YNNKEL (reference sequence). The CDR3 runs to 13 residues. V dropped 1 base and J dropped 5 bases, with 6 bases sitting between them. In DNA, the CDR3 is TGTGCCAGCAGCCAAGGAGTAGACAATGAGCAGTTCTTC. Protein product: CASSQGVDNEQFF.

On this clonotype: Sequence at one end of the junction differs from germline and may be a read error. The V gene is TRBV7-2, the J gene TRBJ2-1; the D call may be TRBD1 or TRBD2 (5 bases each). Germline V gives CDR1 SGHTA, CDR2 FQGNSA. The CDR3 runs to 14 residues. DNA of the CDR3: TGTGCCAACAGCTTTAGGGGAGTAAACAATGAGCAGTTCTTC. Translation gives CANSFRGVNNEQFF.

This clonotype was counted a few times. This sequence joins TRBV6-5 and TRBJ2-1; TRBD2 is a possible D gene (7 bases). The CDR3 is 15 residues long. In germline, CDR1 is MNHEY, CDR2 SVGAGI. The ends were cut back, 0 bases at V and 3 bases at J, with 9 bases in the middle. CDR3 sequence reads: CASSYSRGGYNEQFF. Written as DNA, the CDR3 is TGTGCCAGCAGTTACTCGAGGGGGGGCTACAATGAGCAGTTCTTC.

Concerning this clonotype: With a much larger clone just one base away, this may be a read error. The rearrangement joins TRBV12-3 or TRBV12-4 to TRBJ2-5, with a tentative D call TRBD1 (6 bases). With 9 bases removed from V and 2 bases from J, the gap between germline ends came to 10 bases. The length of the CDR3 is 12 residues. The CDR3 reads CARGALQETQYF. Written as DNA, the CDR3 is TGTGCCAGGGGGGCATTACAAGAGACCCAGTACTTC.

V is TRBV15 and J is TRBJ1-1, with a weak D call TRBD1 (6 bases). The CDR3 has 14 residues. V was cut by 6 bases and J by 0 bases, with 11 bases left in between. The germline V gene has CDR1 LNHNV and CDR2 YYDKDF (reference sequence). The CDR3 DNA follows: TGTGCCACCAGGAAGGGGGGGTTGAACACTGAAGCTTTCTTT. Protein: CATRKGGLNTEAFF.

The V call is TRBV7-3, the J call TRBJ2-1; 8 bases are a match to TRBD2. Germline values: CDR1 SGHTA, CDR2 FQGTGA. The ends lost 2 bases at V and 4 bases at J; junction bases unmatched: 4. The CDR3 length is 15 residues. The CDR3 loop reads CASSLFSGEYNEQFF. The CDR3, as DNA: TGTGCCAGCAGCTTATTTAGCGGGGAGTACAATGAGCAGTTCTTC.

The chain joins TRBV12-3 or TRBV12-4 to TRBJ1-1; weak D call: TRBD1 (6 bases). This CDR3 spans 15 amino acids. V lost 5 bases, J lost 0 bases, and 13 bases lay in between. CDR3 amino acids: CASSRRQALNTEAFF. CDR3 bases: TGTGCCAGCAGTCGTAGACAGGCTTTGAACACTGAAGCTTTCTTT.

The genes are TRBV7-2 and TRBJ2-5, with 7 bases fitting TRBD1. This CDR3 is 15 amino acids long. J was trimmed by 1 base and V by 2 bases; bases with no gene match: 4. Germline loops: CDR1 SGHTA, CDR2 FQGNSA. The CDR3 is CASSLSGQPQETQYF. The CDR3 DNA reads as TGTGCCAGCAGCTTATCGGGACAGCCCCAAGAGACCCAGTACTTC. Full variable domain (remainder filled in from reference TRBV7-2 and TRBJ2-5): GAGVSQSPSNKVTEKGKDVELRCDPISGHTALYWYRQSLGQGLEFLIYFQGNSAPDKSGLPSDRFSAERTGGSVSTLTIQRTQQEDSAVYLCASSLSGQPQETQYFGPGTRLLVL.

In its sample, this clonotype was seen many times. V is TRBV5-1 and J is TRBJ2-1, with 7 bases lining up with TRBD1. Trimming cost V 2 bases and J 2 bases; bases outside gene matches: 7. CDR1 is SGHRS and CDR2 is YFSETQ in the germline V gene. This CDR3 has 16 amino acids. CDR3 amino acids: CASSLGETGPYNEQFF. The CDR3 nucleotides are TGCGCCAGCAGCTTAGGTGAGACAGGGCCCTACAATGAGCAGTTCTTC.

The CDR3 nucleotides are TGTGCCAGCTCACCAGACAGGTCTTACTATGGCTACACCTTC. This codes for CASSPDRSYYGYTF. The rearrangement links TRBV18 to TRBJ1-2, with D possibly matching TRBD1 (6 bases). Per germline, CDR1 KGHSH and CDR2 LQKENI. This CDR3 is built from 14 residues. V gave up 2 bases and J gave up 3 bases, with 10 bases separating them.

At least ten counts were recorded for this clonotype. This sequence joins TRBV2 and TRBJ2-7; tentative D call: TRBD1 (5 bases). The germline CDR1 and CDR2 sequences are SNHLY and FYNNEI. The germline V and J ends were trimmed by 7 bases and 6 bases, with 19 bases remaining between them. The CDR3 is 14 amino acids. CDR3 residues: CASNKDSSLGEQYF. The CDR3 coding sequence is TGTGCCAGCAATAAAGACAGTTCCCTAGGCGAGCAGTACTTC.

V is TRBV5-1 and J is TRBJ2-7; the D gene is possibly TRBD1 (6 bases). V gave up 0 bases and J gave up 0 bases, with 16 bases separating them. The germline gives CDR1 SGHRS, CDR2 YFSETQ. The CDR3 totals 17 residues. The CDR3 DNA follows: TGCGCCAGCAGCTTGGCGACAGGAGCTTCGACCTCCTACGAGCAGTACTTC. Its protein product is CASSLATGASTSYEQYF. Filled out from reference TRBV5-1 and TRBJ2-7, the complete variable domain reads KAGVTQTPRYLIKTRGQQVTLSCSPISGHRSVSWYQQTPGQGLQFLFEYFSETQRNKGNFPGRFSGRQFSNSRSEMNVSTLELGDSALYLCASSLATGASTSYEQYFGPGTRLTVT.

This clonotype came up a few times. The genes are TRBV29-1 and TRBJ2-3, with 8 bases that match TRBD1. Germline trimming cut 6 bases from V and 5 bases from J; bases unmatched to any gene: 7. The germline V gene has CDR1 SQVTM and CDR2 ANQGSEA. CDR3 length equals 13 residues. The CDR3 DNA reads as TGCAGCGTCGGTCAGGGGGCGGTAGATACGCAGTATTTT. Translated, it gives CSVGQGAVDTQYF.